The sequence of this TCR beta chain was determined in a study of Graves' ophthalmopathy and Graves' hyperthyroidism. Study-level findings and limits: Sensitivity reached approximately 88% and specificity approximately 81% for a 13-signature model separating ophthalmopathy from stable hyperthyroidism. Also, most clonotypes expanded in the thyroid above 0.001 frequency appeared in blood.

Turning to this clonotype: Its antigen is unidentified. A read error may explain this, as a much larger clone is one base away.

Newly diagnosed hyperthyroidism donors, aged 18 to 65, duration under 2 months. Pregnant or lactating patients and those with other autoimmune diseases or uncontrolled infections were excluded. From RNA, the CDR3 regions of TCR beta chains were amplified and sequenced. In the first round, RT-PCR was carried out with HTBI primers, and a multiplex PCR formed the second round. TCRdb reprocessed the multiplex PCR reads via MiXCR and lists one record per CDR3 protein. The repertoire holds approximately 1.2 million distinct CDR3 sequences, with less than 45% as singletons. The TCR was taken from an adult man with Graves' hyperthyroidism. Sequenced: peripheral blood or thyroid tissue (not recorded which).

CDR3 region: CAISGELDEAFF. The CDR3 nucleotides read TGTGCCATCAGCGGCGAGTTGGATGAAGCTTTCTTT. V usage is TRBV10-3 and J usage is TRBJ1-1; D is ambiguous. Germline CDR1 is ENHRY and CDR2 is SYGVKD. Trimming stripped 6 bases from V and 7 bases from J, with 12 bases between. This CDR3 spans 12 amino acids.